This T cell receptor beta chain derives from a study of radiotherapy plus CTLA-4 blockade in lung cancer. Per germline, CDR1 SGDLS and CDR2 YYNGEE. The V end was cut by 0 bases, the J end by 8 bases, with 11 bases between. This CDR3 spans 14 amino acids. Sequenced by immunoSEQ multiplex PCR; TCRdb stores in-frame clones only, minus some. In the table there are tens of thousands of clones, around 79% of which are singletons. The receptor was derived from a human donor with non-small cell lung cancer who had a complete response to radiotherapy plus ipilimumab. The chain recombines TRBV9 with TRBJ1-4; D possibly corresponds to TRBD1 (5 bases). The input for sequencing was peripheral blood, taken from a patient treated with radiotherapy plus ipilimumab. The CDR3 region is CASSVGGGVEKLFF. CDR3 bases: TGTGCCAGCAGCGTAGGAGGAGGGGTGGAAAAACTGTTTTTT.